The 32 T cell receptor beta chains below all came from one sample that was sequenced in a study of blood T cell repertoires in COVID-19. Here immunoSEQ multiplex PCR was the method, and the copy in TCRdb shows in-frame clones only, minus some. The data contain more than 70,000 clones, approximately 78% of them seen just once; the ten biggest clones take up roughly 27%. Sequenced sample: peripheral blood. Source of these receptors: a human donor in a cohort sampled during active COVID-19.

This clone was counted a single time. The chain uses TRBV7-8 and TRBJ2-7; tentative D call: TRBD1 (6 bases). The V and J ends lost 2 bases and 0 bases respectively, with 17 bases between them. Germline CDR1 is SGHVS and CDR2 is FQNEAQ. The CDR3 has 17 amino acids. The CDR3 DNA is TGTGCCAGCAGCTTACCTCCGGTGGGGGCCAGCTCCTACGAGCAGTACTTC. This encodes CASSLPPVGASSYEQYF.

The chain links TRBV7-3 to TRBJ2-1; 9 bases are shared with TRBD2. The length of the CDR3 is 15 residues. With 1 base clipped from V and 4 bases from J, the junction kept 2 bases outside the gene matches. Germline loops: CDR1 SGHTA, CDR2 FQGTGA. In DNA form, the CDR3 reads TGTGCCAGCAGCTTAATAACTAGCGGGTACAATGAGCAGTTCTTC. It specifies CASSLITSGYNEQFF.

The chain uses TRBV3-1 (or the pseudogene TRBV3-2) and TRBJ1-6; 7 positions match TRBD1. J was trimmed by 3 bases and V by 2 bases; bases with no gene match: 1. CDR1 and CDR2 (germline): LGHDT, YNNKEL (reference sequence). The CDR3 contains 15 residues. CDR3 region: CASSQQGDYNSPLHF. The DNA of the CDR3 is TGTGCCAGCAGCCAACAGGGGGACTATAATTCACCCCTCCACTTT.

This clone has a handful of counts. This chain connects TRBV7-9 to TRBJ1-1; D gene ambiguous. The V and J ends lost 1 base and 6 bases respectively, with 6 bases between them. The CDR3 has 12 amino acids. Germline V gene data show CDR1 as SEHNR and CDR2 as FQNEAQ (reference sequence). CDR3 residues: CASSLEQPEAFF. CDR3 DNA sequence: TGTGCCAGCAGCTTAGAACAGCCTGAAGCTTTCTTT.

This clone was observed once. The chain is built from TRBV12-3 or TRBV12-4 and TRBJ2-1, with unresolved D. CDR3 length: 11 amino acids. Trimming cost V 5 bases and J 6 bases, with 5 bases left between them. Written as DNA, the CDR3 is TGTGCCAGCAGTCCTCTCAATGAGCAGTTCTTC. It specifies CASSPLNEQFF.

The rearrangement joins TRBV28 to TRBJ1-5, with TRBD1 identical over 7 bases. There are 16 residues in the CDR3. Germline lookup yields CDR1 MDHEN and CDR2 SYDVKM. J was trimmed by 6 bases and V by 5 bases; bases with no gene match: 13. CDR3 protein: CASSRQGGLRGQPQHF. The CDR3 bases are TGTGCCAGCAGTAGGCAGGGGGGTTTGAGAGGTCAGCCCCAGCATTTT.

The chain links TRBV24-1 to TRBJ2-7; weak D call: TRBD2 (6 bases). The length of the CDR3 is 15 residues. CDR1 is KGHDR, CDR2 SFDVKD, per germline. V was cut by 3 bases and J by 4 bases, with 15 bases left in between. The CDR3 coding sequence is TGTGCCACCAGTGATCCCGGGACTCTCCCTTACGAGCAGTACTTC. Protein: CATSDPGTLPYEQYF.

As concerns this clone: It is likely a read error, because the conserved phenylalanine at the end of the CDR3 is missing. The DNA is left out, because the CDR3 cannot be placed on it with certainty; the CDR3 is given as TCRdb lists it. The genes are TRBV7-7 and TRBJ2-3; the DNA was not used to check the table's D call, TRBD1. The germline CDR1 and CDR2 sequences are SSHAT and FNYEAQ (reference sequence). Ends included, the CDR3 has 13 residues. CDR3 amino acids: CASSPLDRGLPVL.

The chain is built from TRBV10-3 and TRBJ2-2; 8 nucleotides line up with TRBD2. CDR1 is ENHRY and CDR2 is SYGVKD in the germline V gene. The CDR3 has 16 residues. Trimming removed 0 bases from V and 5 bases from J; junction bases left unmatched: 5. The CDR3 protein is CAISESYGRVTGELFF. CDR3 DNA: TGTGCCATCAGTGAGTCCTACGGGAGGGTGACCGGGGAGCTGTTTTTT.

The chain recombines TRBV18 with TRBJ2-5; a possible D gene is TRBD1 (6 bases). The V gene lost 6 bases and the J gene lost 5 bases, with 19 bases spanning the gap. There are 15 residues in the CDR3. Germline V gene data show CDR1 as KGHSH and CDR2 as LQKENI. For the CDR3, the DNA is TGTGCCAGCTCCCCGGTTATGGGGGCCCTGGAGACCCAGTACTTC. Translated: CASSPVMGALETQYF.

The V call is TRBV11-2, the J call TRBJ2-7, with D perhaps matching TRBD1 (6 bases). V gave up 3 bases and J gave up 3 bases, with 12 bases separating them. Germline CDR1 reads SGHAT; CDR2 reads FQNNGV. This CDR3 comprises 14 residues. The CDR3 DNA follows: TGTGCCAGCAGCTTTGACAGGCTCAACTACGAGCAGTACTTC. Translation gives CASSFDRLNYEQYF.

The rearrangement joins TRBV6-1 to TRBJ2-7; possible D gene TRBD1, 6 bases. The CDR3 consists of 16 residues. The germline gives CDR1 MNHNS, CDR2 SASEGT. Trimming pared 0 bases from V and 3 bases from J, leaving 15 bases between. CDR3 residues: CASSEAGIGGDYEQYF. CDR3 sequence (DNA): TGTGCCAGCAGTGAAGCGGGTATAGGGGGAGACTACGAGCAGTACTTC.

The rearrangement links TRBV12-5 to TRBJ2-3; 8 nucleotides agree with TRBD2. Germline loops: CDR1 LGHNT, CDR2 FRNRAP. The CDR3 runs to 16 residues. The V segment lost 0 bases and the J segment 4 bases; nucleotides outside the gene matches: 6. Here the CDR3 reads CASGLVRGGNPDTQYF. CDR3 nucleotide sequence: TGTGCTAGTGGTTTGGTTCGCGGGGGGAATCCAGATACGCAGTATTTT.

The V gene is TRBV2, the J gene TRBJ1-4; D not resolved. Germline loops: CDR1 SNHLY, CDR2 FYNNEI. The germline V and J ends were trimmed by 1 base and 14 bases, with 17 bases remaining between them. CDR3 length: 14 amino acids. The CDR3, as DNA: TGTGCCAGCAGTGAAGTAAGGTCCCCAGGATACCTGTTTTTT. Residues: CASSEVRSPGYLFF.

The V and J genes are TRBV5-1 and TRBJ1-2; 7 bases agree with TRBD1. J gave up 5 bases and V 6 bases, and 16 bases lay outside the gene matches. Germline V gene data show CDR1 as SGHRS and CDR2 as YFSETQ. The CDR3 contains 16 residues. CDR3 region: CASTARTGKGNYGYTF. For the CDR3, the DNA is TGCGCCAGCACCGCGCGGACAGGCAAGGGAAATTATGGCTACACCTTC.

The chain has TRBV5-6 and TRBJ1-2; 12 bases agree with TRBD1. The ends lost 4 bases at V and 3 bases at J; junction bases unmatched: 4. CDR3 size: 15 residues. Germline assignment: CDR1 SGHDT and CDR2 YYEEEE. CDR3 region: CASSPGTGGDYGYTF. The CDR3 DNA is TGTGCCAGCAGCCCGGGGACAGGGGGCGACTATGGCTACACCTTC.

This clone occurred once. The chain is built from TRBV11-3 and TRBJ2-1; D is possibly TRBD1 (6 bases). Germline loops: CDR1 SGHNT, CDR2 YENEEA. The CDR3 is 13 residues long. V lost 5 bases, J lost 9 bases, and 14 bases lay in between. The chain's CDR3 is CASSPDRVGEQFF. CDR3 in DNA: TGTGCCAGCAGCCCGGACAGAGTGGGTGAGCAGTTCTTC. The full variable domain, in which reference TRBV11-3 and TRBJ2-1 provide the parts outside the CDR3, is EAGVVQSPRYKIIEKKQPVAFWCNPISGHNTLYWYLQNLGQGPELLIRYENEEAVDDSQLPKDRFSAERLKGVDSTLKIQPAELGDSAVYLCASSPDRVGEQFFGPGTRLTVL.

CDR3 in amino acids: CASSQFTSTDTQYF. As DNA, the CDR3 is TGTGCCAGCAGCCAATTTACTAGCACAGATACGCAGTATTTT. The genes are TRBV14 and TRBJ2-3; D is ambiguous. CDR1 is SGHDN, CDR2 FVKESK, per germline. The CDR3 runs to 14 residues. The V end was cut by 2 bases, the J end by 0 bases, with 6 bases between.

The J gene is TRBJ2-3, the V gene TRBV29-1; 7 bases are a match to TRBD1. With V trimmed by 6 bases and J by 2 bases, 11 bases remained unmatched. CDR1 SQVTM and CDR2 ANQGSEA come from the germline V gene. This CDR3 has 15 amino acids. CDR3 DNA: TGCAGCGTACGTCGTGACAGGGTCGACACAGATACGCAGTATTTT. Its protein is CSVRRDRVDTDTQYF.

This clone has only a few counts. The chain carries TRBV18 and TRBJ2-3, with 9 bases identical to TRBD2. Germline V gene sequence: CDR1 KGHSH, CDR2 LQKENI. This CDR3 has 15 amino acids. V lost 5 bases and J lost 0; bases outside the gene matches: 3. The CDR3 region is CASSLAGESTDTQYF. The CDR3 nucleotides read TGTGCCAGCTCATTAGCGGGGGAGAGCACAGATACGCAGTATTTT.

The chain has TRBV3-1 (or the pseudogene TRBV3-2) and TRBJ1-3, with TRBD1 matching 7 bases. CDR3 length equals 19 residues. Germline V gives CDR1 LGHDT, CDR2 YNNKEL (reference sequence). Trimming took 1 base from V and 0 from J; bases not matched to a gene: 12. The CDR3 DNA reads TGTGCCAGCAGCCAAGGGGTATGGGACAGCTTCTTCTCTGGAAACACCATATATTTT. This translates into CASSQGVWDSFFSGNTIYF.

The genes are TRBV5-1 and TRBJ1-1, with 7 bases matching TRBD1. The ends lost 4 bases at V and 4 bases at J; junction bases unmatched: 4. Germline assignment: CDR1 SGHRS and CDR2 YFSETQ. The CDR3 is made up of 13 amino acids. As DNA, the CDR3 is TGCGCCAGCAGCCGACAGGGAGTCACTGAAGCTTTCTTT. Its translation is CASSRQGVTEAFF. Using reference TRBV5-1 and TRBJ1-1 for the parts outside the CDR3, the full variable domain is KAGVTQTPRYLIKTRGQQVTLSCSPISGHRSVSWYQQTPGQGLQFLFEYFSETQRNKGNFPGRFSGRQFSNSRSEMNVSTLELGDSALYLCASSRQGVTEAFFGQGTRLTVV.

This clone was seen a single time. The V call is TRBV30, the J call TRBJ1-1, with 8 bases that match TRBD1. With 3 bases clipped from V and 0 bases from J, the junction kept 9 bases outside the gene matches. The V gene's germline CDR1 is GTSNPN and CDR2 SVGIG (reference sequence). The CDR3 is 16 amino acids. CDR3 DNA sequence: TGTGCCTGGAGAAAGGACAGGGTTATTGTGAACACTGAAGCTTTCTTT. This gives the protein CAWRKDRVIVNTEAFF.

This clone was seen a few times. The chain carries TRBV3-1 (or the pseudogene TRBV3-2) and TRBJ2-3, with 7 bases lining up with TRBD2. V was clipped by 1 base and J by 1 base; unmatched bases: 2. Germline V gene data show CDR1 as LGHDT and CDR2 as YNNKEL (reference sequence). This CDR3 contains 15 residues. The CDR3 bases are TGTGCCAGCAGCCAAGGAACTAGCGGCACAGATACGCAGTATTTT. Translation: CASSQGTSGTDTQYF.

Here the CDR3 DNA reads TGTGCCACCAGAGACTGGACTAGCACAGATACGCAGTATTTT. Its translation is CATRDWTSTDTQYF. The chain has TRBV19 and TRBJ2-3; D may be TRBD2 (5 bases). CDR1 is LNHDA and CDR2 is SQIVND in the germline V gene (reference sequence). This CDR3 comprises 14 residues. Trimming shortened V by 10 bases and J by 0 bases, and 14 bases separated the two germline ends.

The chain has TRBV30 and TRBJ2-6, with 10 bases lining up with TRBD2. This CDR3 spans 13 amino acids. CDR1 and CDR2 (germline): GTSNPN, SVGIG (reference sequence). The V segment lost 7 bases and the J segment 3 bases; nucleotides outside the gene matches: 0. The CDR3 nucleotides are TGTGCCTCTAGCGGGAGTGGGGCCAACGTCCTGACTTTC. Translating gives CASSGSGANVLTF.

The CDR3 DNA reads as TGTGCCAGCAGCGTATCTGAGAATCAGCCCCAGCATTTT. Its translation is CASSVSENQPQHF. The chain joins TRBV9 to TRBJ1-5, with D hard to call. V gave up 1 base and J gave up 4 bases, with 6 bases separating them. From germline, CDR1 is SGDLS and CDR2 YYNGEE. This CDR3 is 13 amino acids long. Together with reference TRBV9 and TRBJ1-5, the CDR3 gives the full variable domain: DSGVTQTPKHLITATGQRVTLRCSPRSGDLSVYWYQQSLDQGLQFLIQYYNGEERAKGNILERFSAQQFPDLHSELNLSSLELGDSALYFCASSVSENQPQHFGDGTRLSIL.

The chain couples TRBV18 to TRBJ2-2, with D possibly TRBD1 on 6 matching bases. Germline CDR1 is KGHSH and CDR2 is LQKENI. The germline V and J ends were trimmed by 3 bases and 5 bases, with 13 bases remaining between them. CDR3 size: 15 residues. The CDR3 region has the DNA TGTGCCAGCTCACCTTCATCCCAGGGGACCGGGGAGCTGTTTTTT. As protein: CASSPSSQGTGELFF.

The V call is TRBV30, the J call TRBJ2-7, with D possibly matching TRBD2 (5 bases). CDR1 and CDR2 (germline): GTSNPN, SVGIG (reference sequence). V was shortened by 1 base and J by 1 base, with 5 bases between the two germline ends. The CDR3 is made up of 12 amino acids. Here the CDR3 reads CAWSGGSYEQYF. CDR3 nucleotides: TGTGCCTGGAGTGGAGGGTCCTACGAGCAGTACTTC.

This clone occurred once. The CDR3 sequence is CASSPWASLASGANVLTF. For the CDR3, the DNA is TGTGCCAGCTCACCCTGGGCGTCCCTCGCCTCTGGGGCCAACGTCCTGACTTTC. This chain links TRBV18 with TRBJ2-6; D not resolved. Trimming cost V 3 bases and J 0 bases, with 15 bases left between them. The CDR3 has 18 residues. Germline V gene sequence: CDR1 KGHSH, CDR2 LQKENI.

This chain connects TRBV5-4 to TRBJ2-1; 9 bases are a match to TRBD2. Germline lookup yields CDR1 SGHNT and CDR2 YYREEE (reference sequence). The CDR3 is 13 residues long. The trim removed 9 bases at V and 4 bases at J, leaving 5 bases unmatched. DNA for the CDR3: TGTGCCACCCTCCTAGCGGGGTACAATGAGCAGTTCTTC. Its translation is CATLLAGYNEQFF.

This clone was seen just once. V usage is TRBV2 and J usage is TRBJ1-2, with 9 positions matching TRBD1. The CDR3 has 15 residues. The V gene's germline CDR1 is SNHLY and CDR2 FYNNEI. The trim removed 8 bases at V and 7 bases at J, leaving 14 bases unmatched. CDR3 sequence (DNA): TGTGCCAGCTCCCGGTCGACAGGGGGTGAAAGTGGCTACACCTTC. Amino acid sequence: CASSRSTGGESGYTF.